The 29 T cell receptor beta chains reported below all come from one sample, sequenced in a study of T cell responses to AZD1222 COVID-19 vaccine. Measured with immunoSEQ multiplex PCR; TCRdb has only the in-frame clones, and not every one. Among about 140,000 clones listed, less than 95% were seen once. The sample was peripheral blood, taken on day 0 of AZD1222 vaccination. These receptors were collected from an adult in good health.

This clone was detected only once. This chain connects TRBV30 to TRBJ2-1; the D is unclear. There are 13 residues in the CDR3. The germline CDR1 and CDR2 sequences are GTSNPN and SVGIG (reference sequence). The V end was cut by 5 bases, the J end by 0 bases, with 8 bases between. This CDR3 is CAWGRGSYNEQFF. DNA for the CDR3: TGTGCCTGGGGAAGAGGCTCCTACAATGAGCAGTTCTTC.

This CDR3 reads CASSQDLVRGSSYEQYF. Here the CDR3 DNA reads TGTGCCAGCAGCCAAGATCTCGTCAGGGGGAGCTCCTACGAGCAGTACTTC. V gene TRBV14 combines with J gene TRBJ2-7; TRBD1 agrees at 7 bases. The ends lost 0 bases at V and 0 bases at J; junction bases unmatched: 8. The length of the CDR3 is 17 residues. CDR1 SGHDN and CDR2 FVKESK come from the germline V gene.

This chain joins TRBV5-4 and TRBJ1-1; D might be TRBD1 (6 bases). Germline V gives CDR1 SGHNT, CDR2 YYREEE (reference sequence). V was cut by 6 bases and J by 0 bases, with 15 bases left in between. This CDR3 spans 15 amino acids. The CDR3 DNA follows: TGTGCCAGCACCACCAGGGGCGTTATGAACACTGAAGCTTTCTTT. Encoded protein: CASTTRGVMNTEAFF.

The rearrangement uses TRBV15 and TRBJ1-3; possibly TRBD1 for D (5 bases). The germline V gene encodes CDR1 LNHNV and CDR2 YYDKDF (reference sequence). This CDR3 has 15 residues. Trimming pared 0 bases from V and 7 bases from J, leaving 13 bases between. The CDR3 DNA is TGTGCCACCAGCAGAGAAAGCAGGGCTTCTAACACCATATATTTT. This translates into CATSRESRASNTIYF.

The rearrangement uses TRBV28 and TRBJ1-2, with 9 bases matching TRBD1. V was pared by 5 bases and J by 0 bases, with 7 bases of the junction left unmatched. Germline lookup yields CDR1 MDHEN and CDR2 SYDVKM. This CDR3 has 16 amino acids. The DNA for the CDR3 is TGTGCCAGCAGTCGTGACAGGGGGAGACCTAACTATGGCTACACCTTC. This codes for CASSRDRGRPNYGYTF.

CDR3 in DNA: TGTGCCAGCAGCCCGGGGAAAAGACAGGGGTCCTACAATGAGCAGTTCTTC. The encoded protein is CASSPGKRQGSYNEQFF. The rearrangement joins TRBV21-1 to TRBJ2-1; TRBD1, the table's D call, was not compared with the DNA. TRBV21-1 is described as a pseudogene. The CDR3 sequence is 17 residues long.

The rearrangement links TRBV18 to TRBJ1-4, with D uncertain. This CDR3 spans 14 amino acids. The V and J ends lost 3 bases and 6 bases respectively, with 11 bases between them. Germline V gene lookup returns CDR1 KGHSH and CDR2 LQKENI. The CDR3 region is CASSPGREDEKLFF. CDR3 DNA: TGTGCCAGCTCACCCGGTAGGGAGGATGAAAAACTGTTTTTT.

The rearrangement links TRBV4-2 to TRBJ2-7; D unclear. This CDR3 comprises 14 residues. The ends were cut back, 4 bases at V and 6 bases at J, with 16 bases in the middle. Germline CDR1 LGHNA, CDR2 YNFKEQ. CDR3 nucleotide sequence: TGTGCCAGCAGCCCCAAATACGAGGCCAGCGAGCAGTACTTC. Translating gives CASSPKYEASEQYF.

V gene TRBV12-3 or TRBV12-4 combines with J gene TRBJ1-2; no reliable D call. This CDR3 is 13 amino acids long. Trimming pared 5 bases from V and 4 bases from J, leaving 11 bases between. CDR3 bases: TGTGCCAGCAGTCTAGACTCCGTCTATGGCTACACCTTC. Protein sequence: CASSLDSVYGYTF.

This clone was found once. The chain carries TRBV19 and TRBJ1-2; 10 nucleotides line up with TRBD1. Germline V gene data show CDR1 as LNHDA and CDR2 as SQIVND (reference sequence). With V trimmed by 7 bases and J by 8 bases, 7 bases remained unmatched. There are 13 residues in the CDR3. CDR3 bases: TGTGCCAGTAACACAGGGACAGGGGAAGGCTACACCTTC. Translated, it gives CASNTGTGEGYTF.

The chain recombines TRBV6-5 with TRBJ2-7; TRBD1 might be the D (6 bases). The CDR3 length is 14 residues. From germline, CDR1 is MNHEY and CDR2 SVGAGI. Between the trimmed V and J ends, which lost 5 bases and 4 bases, there was a span of 15 bases. The CDR3 DNA reads as TGTGCCAGCAGTCGAATACACCAGGGGTACGAGCAGTACTTC. Its protein product is CASSRIHQGYEQYF.

CDR3 DNA sequence: TGTGCCAGCCGAACAGTCTCATGGAGCACAGATACGCAGTATTTT. It encodes CASRTVSWSTDTQYF. The genes are TRBV6-5 and TRBJ2-3; no clear D gene. Germline CDR1 is MNHEY and CDR2 is SVGAGI. The CDR3 has 15 amino acids. Trimming stripped 8 bases from V and 0 bases from J, with 15 bases between.

The CDR3 protein is CAIMGQGNTGELFF. DNA for the CDR3: TGTGCCATCATGGGGCAGGGGAACACCGGGGAGCTGTTTTTT. The chain links TRBV10-3 to TRBJ2-2; a possible D gene is TRBD1 (5 bases). Looked up from germline, CDR1 is ENHRY and CDR2 is SYGVKD. Trimming shortened V by 7 bases and J by 1 base, and 10 bases separated the two germline ends. This CDR3 contains 14 residues.

The rearrangement uses TRBV7-9 and TRBJ2-6, with a tentative D call TRBD1 (5 bases). V lost 5 bases and J 2 bases, leaving 7 bases between the germline ends. The CDR3 is 14 amino acids. Germline CDR1 is SEHNR and CDR2 is FQNEAQ (reference sequence). CDR3: CASSPRAGANVLTF. The CDR3 region has the DNA TGTGCCAGCAGCCCCAGGGCTGGGGCCAACGTCCTGACTTTC.

V and J are TRBV29-1 and TRBJ1-2, with D possibly TRBD1 on 6 matching bases. Trimming removed 8 bases from V and 6 bases from J, with 13 bases in between. Per germline, CDR1 SQVTM and CDR2 ANQGSEA. The length of the CDR3 is 11 residues. CDR3 in amino acids: CSSSHRDGYTF. The DNA of the CDR3 is TGCAGCTCCTCGCACAGGGATGGCTACACCTTC. The variable domain in full, completed from reference TRBV29-1 and TRBJ1-2, reads SAVISQKPSRDICQRGTSLTIQCQVDSQVTMMFWYRQQPGQSLTLIATANQGSEATYESGFVIDKFPISRPNLTFSTLTVSNMSPEDSSIYLCSSSHRDGYTFGSGTRLTVV.

V is TRBV7-3 and J is TRBJ1-1; 11 positions agree with TRBD1. In germline, CDR1 is SGHTA, CDR2 FQGTGA. The V and J ends lost 5 bases and 7 bases, in that order; junction bases with no gene match: 6. The CDR3 sequence is 14 residues long. In DNA, the CDR3 is TGTGCCAGCAGCCCGGAAGGGACAGGGGGTGAAGCTTTCTTT. It translates to CASSPEGTGGEAFF.

CDR3 loop: CASSPRAGADTQYF. For the CDR3, the DNA is TGTGCCAGCAGCCCTCGGGCCGGCGCAGATACGCAGTATTTT. This chain joins TRBV7-2 and TRBJ2-3; D call uncertain. Germline V gene data show CDR1 as SGHTA and CDR2 as FQGNSA. CDR3 length equals 14 residues. V was shortened by 5 bases and J by 4 bases, with 13 bases between the two germline ends.

The chain carries TRBV6-1 and TRBJ2-1; 10 nucleotides align to TRBD2. The germline gives CDR1 MNHNS, CDR2 SASEGT. Trimming at V came to 2 bases and at J to 9 bases, leaving 10 bases not matched to a gene. The CDR3 is 16 amino acids. Here the CDR3 DNA reads TGTGCCAGCAGTGAACGCCCAGCGGGAGGGCCTAGTGAGCAGTTCTTC. Translation gives CASSERPAGGPSEQFF.

The chain uses TRBV27 and TRBJ2-7; no firm D call. The CDR3 is made up of 15 amino acids. The V and J ends lost 5 bases and 0 bases respectively, with 14 bases between them. Germline V CDR1 and CDR2: MNHEY, SMNVEV (reference sequence). The CDR3 spells CASSPQVFYSYEQYF. CDR3 nucleotide sequence: TGTGCCAGCAGTCCGCAGGTCTTTTACTCCTACGAGCAGTACTTC.

V usage is TRBV2 and J usage is TRBJ2-5; D remains ambiguous. Germline CDR1 and CDR2: SNHLY and FYNNEI. Trimming pared 8 bases from V and 4 bases from J, leaving 11 bases between. The length of the CDR3 is 12 residues. Written as DNA, the CDR3 is TGTGCCAGCGGGTGGGTGTTAGAGACCCAGTACTTC. Translated, it gives CASGWVLETQYF.

The chain uses TRBV11-3 and TRBJ1-1, with D perhaps TRBD1 (6 bases). CDR1 is SGHNT and CDR2 is YENEEA in the germline V gene. V shed 1 base and J shed 3 bases, with 18 bases lying between them. This CDR3 region has 17 residues. This CDR3 reads CASSLGITGPGDTEAFF. The CDR3 DNA reads TGTGCCAGCAGCTTAGGGATCACAGGGCCCGGGGACACTGAAGCTTTCTTT. Full variable domain (outside the CDR3, taken from reference TRBV11-3 and TRBJ1-1): EAGVVQSPRYKIIEKKQPVAFWCNPISGHNTLYWYLQNLGQGPELLIRYENEEAVDDSQLPKDRFSAERLKGVDSTLKIQPAELGDSAVYLCASSLGITGPGDTEAFFGQGTRLTVV.

The chain combines TRBV4-3 with TRBJ1-5; D might be TRBD1 (5 bases). Trimming took 5 bases from V and 6 from J, leaving 11 bases between them. The germline V gene encodes CDR1 LGHNA and CDR2 YSLEER. The CDR3 has 13 residues. CDR3 sequence reads: CASSIGEGQPQHF. For the CDR3, the DNA is TGCGCCAGCAGCATAGGGGAGGGTCAGCCCCAGCATTTT.

The rearrangement uses TRBV7-3 and TRBJ2-5, with 12 bases fitting TRBD2. Germline-derived CDR1 and CDR2 are SGHTA and FQGTGA. The CDR3 consists of 15 residues. Trimming at V came to 1 base and at J to 4 bases, leaving 1 base not matched to a gene. The CDR3 loop is CASSLMGLAGETQYF. In DNA, the CDR3 is TGTGCCAGCAGCTTAATGGGACTAGCGGGAGAGACCCAGTACTTC.

V gene TRBV9 combines with J gene TRBJ2-7, with D possibly being TRBD1 (6 bases). This CDR3 is built from 16 residues. Trimming took 4 bases from V and 3 from J, leaving 20 bases between them. Germline-derived CDR1 and CDR2 are SGDLS and YYNGEE. CDR3 loop: CASSSGTHSSRYEQYF. The CDR3, as DNA: TGTGCCAGCAGCTCCGGGACACACTCGTCCCGCTACGAGCAGTACTTC. The full variable domain, with the rest looked up from reference TRBV9 and TRBJ2-7, is DSGVTQTPKHLITATGQRVTLRCSPRSGDLSVYWYQQSLDQGLQFLIQYYNGEERAKGNILERFSAQQFPDLHSELNLSSLELGDSALYFCASSSGTHSSRYEQYFGPGTRLTVT.

V and J are TRBV5-1 and TRBJ1-1, with D maybe TRBD1 (6 bases). The V gene's germline CDR1 is SGHRS and CDR2 YFSETQ. V gave up 0 bases and J gave up 0 bases, with 15 bases separating them. The CDR3 is 17 residues long. In DNA, the CDR3 is TGCGCCAGCAGCTTGGACGGGGGCGCGCGGGTGAACACTGAAGCTTTCTTT. Its protein is CASSLDGGARVNTEAFF.

The chain recombines TRBV19 with TRBJ1-1, with D uncertain. V was clipped by 3 bases and J by 6 bases, with 11 bases between them. Per the germline V gene, CDR1 is LNHDA and CDR2 is SQIVND (reference sequence). This CDR3 is built from 13 residues. The CDR3 DNA reads TGTGCCAGTAGTATCGGCAGGCGGGCTGAAGCTTTCTTT. Its protein is CASSIGRRAEAFF.

The rearrangement joins TRBV24-1 to TRBJ2-1; TRBD2 is a possible D gene (6 bases). Trimming shortened V by 6 bases and J by 0 bases, and 14 bases separated the two germline ends. The CDR3 totals 16 residues. The germline V gene encodes CDR1 KGHDR and CDR2 SFDVKD. CDR3 protein: CATSTLRRGSYNEQFF. CDR3 coding DNA: TGTGCCACCAGTACCTTGAGGCGGGGCTCCTACAATGAGCAGTTCTTC.

Remarks on this clone: The limits of the CDR3 on the DNA are not certain, so only TCRdb's listed CDR3 is given. The chain links TRBV2 to TRBJ1-4. In germline, CDR1 is SNHLY, CDR2 FYNNEI. The CDR3 comprises 15 residues, both ends counted. The CDR3 protein is CASSSSGAGNEKLFF.

This clone showed up just once. The chain joins TRBV15 to TRBJ2-2; D not certain. Trimming took off 0 bases at V and 1 base at J, with 3 bases between the two ends. CDR1 and CDR2 (germline): LNHNV, YYDKDF (reference sequence). The CDR3 contains 14 residues. CDR3 residues: CATSRDGNTGELFF. The CDR3 DNA reads as TGTGCCACCAGCAGAGACGGGAACACCGGGGAGCTGTTTTTT.